This TCR beta chain was sequenced in a study of T-cell memory formation after mild COVID-19. From the 5' RACE reads, TCRdb called clonotypes with MiXCR, one entry per CDR3 protein. The sample lists about half a million distinct CDR3 sequences, about 20% seen once, with more than 9% in the top ten. Only a few counts were recorded for this clonotype. CDR1 and CDR2 from the germline V gene are SGDLS and YYNGEE. V dropped 3 bases and J dropped 4 bases, with 14 bases sitting between them. This CDR3 has 15 residues. The origin of this receptor is an adult woman who had mild COVID-19 (a few samples of this study predate the infection). Cell type and time point are not known. Sequencing was done on a sample of PBMCs or a T cell subset sorted from them (not recorded which). This rearrangement joins TRBV9 to TRBJ2-1; D is possibly TRBD2 (7 bases). CDR3 bases: TGTGCCAGCAGCGGGGCCGCGGGGGCGTACAATGAGCAGTTCTTC. This gives the protein CASSGAAGAYNEQFF.